These 2 T cell receptor beta chains share one sample of origin, sequenced in a study of blood T cell repertoires in COVID-19 (dated by TCRdb to the early 2020s). The library was generated by the immunoSEQ multiplex PCR assay. Not all clones reach the TCRdb copy of this immuneACCESS table, which keeps in-frame sequences only. Checked studies attribute under half of the gap to unresolved V genes and leave the rest unexplained. The sample contains 110,000 to 150,000 clones, around 82% of them found a single time. The ten largest clones capture 5% to 7% of the sample. The sample consisted of PBMCs or T cells enriched from blood (not recorded which). These receptor sequences come from a woman in her 50s who had recovered from COVID-19.

The genes are TRBV7-2 and TRBJ2-3; 8 positions agree with TRBD2. J was trimmed by 8 bases and V by 6 bases; bases with no gene match: 13. Germline V gene lookup returns CDR1 SGHTA and CDR2 FQGNSA. This CDR3 has 15 amino acids. In DNA, the CDR3 is TGTGCCAGCAGTCCTTTCGGGGGGGCGGTCGGTACGCAGTATTTT. Amino acids: CASSPFGGAVGTQYF.

This sequence joins TRBV3-1 (or the pseudogene TRBV3-2) and TRBJ2-2, with TRBD2 matching over 7 bases. Germline V lookup: CDR1 LGHDT, CDR2 YNNKEL (reference sequence). With 4 bases clipped from V and 4 bases from J, the junction kept 3 bases outside the gene matches. The CDR3 covers 14 residues. This chain's CDR3 is CASSLGGSTGELFF. CDR3 coding DNA: TGTGCCAGCAGCCTGGGGGGGAGCACCGGGGAGCTGTTTTTT.